The 20 T cell receptor beta chains listed next were all sequenced from one sample in a study of regulatory T cells in long-lasting Graves disease. This sample's time point: newly diagnosed GD, antithyroid drugs for less than 3 months. The TCR library was made from RNA that had been extracted from PBMCs in TRIzol. Arm-PCR with iRepertoire HTBI primers amplified the CDR3 regions for these TCR beta libraries. TCRdb passed the multiplex PCR reads through MiXCR, listing each CDR3 protein once. Of approximately 470,000 distinct CDR3 sequences in the sample, about 17% were seen once. These data are also associated with another study on T cells in Graves' hyperthyroidism and ophthalmopathy.

Material: peripheral blood mononuclear cells (PBMCs), obtained at new diagnosis, from a patient treated with antithyroid drugs. The source is a middle-aged man with Graves disease.

This clonotype was seen ten or more times. The chain uses TRBV11-2 and TRBJ1-2; 10 bases line up with TRBD1. With 5 bases clipped from V and 0 bases from J, the junction kept 6 bases outside the gene matches. From germline, CDR1 is SGHAT and CDR2 FQNNGV. The CDR3 loop spans 16 amino acids. The CDR3 loop is CASSPWDRGSNYGYTF. Written as DNA, the CDR3 is TGTGCCAGCAGCCCCTGGGACAGGGGTTCTAACTATGGCTACACCTTC.

This clonotype has ten or more counts. This chain links TRBV6-2 or TRBV6-3 with TRBJ2-3; D possibly uses TRBD1 or TRBD2 (6 bases each). The length of the CDR3 is 16 residues. V was trimmed by 2 bases and J by 4 bases, leaving 16 bases between them. CDR1 MNHEY and CDR2 SVGEGT come from the germline V gene. CDR3 amino acids: CASSYPAPGGADTQYF. CDR3 coding DNA: TGTGCCAGCAGTTACCCCGCACCCGGGGGCGCAGATACGCAGTATTTT.

This clonotype was counted ten times or more. This chain joins TRBV10-2 and TRBJ2-1; 11 bases are a match to TRBD2. Trimming removed 5 bases from V and 7 bases from J; junction bases left unmatched: 7. CDR1 is WSHSY, CDR2 SAAADI, per germline. The CDR3 has 15 amino acids. CDR3: CASSRTSGQGNEQFF. The CDR3 DNA sequence: TGCGCCAGCAGTAGGACTAGCGGGCAGGGGAATGAGCAGTTCTTC.

V and J are TRBV6-2 or TRBV6-3 and TRBJ2-1; no clear D gene. CDR3 length: 13 residues. V was clipped by 6 bases and J by 7 bases, with 13 bases between them. Per germline, CDR1 MNHEY and CDR2 SVGEGT. CDR3 amino acids: CASRLAAGNEQFF. The CDR3 DNA follows: TGTGCCAGCAGGTTGGCGGCCGGGAATGAGCAGTTCTTC.

The rearrangement links TRBV12-3 or TRBV12-4 to TRBJ2-2; D is uncertain. The V end lost 5 bases, the J end lost 6 bases, and 10 bases lay between the germline ends. CDR3 length: 13 residues. CDR3 region: CASSITQAGELFF. In DNA form, the CDR3 reads TGTGCCAGCAGTATAACGCAAGCCGGGGAGCTGTTTTTT.

This clonotype turned up a few times. The chain carries TRBV3-1 and TRBJ2-7; 10 positions agree with TRBD2. The V gene's germline CDR1 is LGHDT and CDR2 YNNKEL (reference sequence). The CDR3 length is 16 residues. Trimming took 1 base from V and 1 from J; bases not matched to a gene: 4. CDR3 nucleotides: TGTGCCAGCAGCCAAGGGACTAGCGGTGTATCCTACGAGCAGTACTTC. Translated, it gives CASSQGTSGVSYEQYF.

V usage is TRBV7-9 and J usage is TRBJ1-5; no clear D. Trimming cost V 4 bases and J 7 bases, with 8 bases left between them. Germline loops: CDR1 SEHNR, CDR2 FQNEAQ (reference sequence). The CDR3 extends over 12 amino acids. Here the CDR3 reads CASSSSEQPQHF. The CDR3 region has the DNA TGTGCCAGCAGCTCTAGTGAGCAGCCCCAGCATTTT.

On this clonotype: A much larger clone differs by one base, so this may be a read error. The rearrangement uses TRBV27 and TRBJ2-1, with D unclear. CDR1 is MNHEY and CDR2 is SMNVEV in the germline V gene (reference sequence). V shed 8 bases and J shed 7 bases, with 9 bases lying between them. This CDR3 has 11 residues. CDR3 amino acids: CASRTQNEQFF. CDR3 nucleotides: TGTGCCAGCCGGACGCAAAATGAGCAGTTCTTC.

The chain couples TRBV5-4 to TRBJ2-1; the match to TRBD2 covers 9 bases. J was trimmed by 9 bases and V by 4 bases; bases with no gene match: 11. Germline V gene data show CDR1 as SGHNT and CDR2 as YYREEE (reference sequence). The CDR3 extends over 15 amino acids. This chain's CDR3 is CASSRTSAGGSEQFF. In DNA form, the CDR3 reads TGTGCCAGCAGCCGGACTAGCGCGGGGGGCAGTGAGCAGTTCTTC.

J is TRBJ2-3 and V is TRBV7-9, with 10 bases lining up with TRBD2. V shed 2 bases and J 0 bases; nucleotides not matched to a gene: 11. There are 19 residues in the CDR3. Germline V gene data show CDR1 as SEHNR and CDR2 as FQNEAQ (reference sequence). CDR3 loop: CASSLLPLTSGVSTDTQYF. The CDR3 bases are TGTGCCAGCAGCTTACTCCCACTAACTAGCGGGGTAAGCACAGATACGCAGTATTTT.

This clonotype was picked up many times. CDR3 residues: CASREQGLGSNQPQHF. The CDR3 nucleotides are TGTGCCAGCAGGGAGCAGGGGCTCGGTAGCAATCAGCCCCAGCATTTT. This rearrangement joins TRBV6-1 to TRBJ1-5, with a possible D match to TRBD1 (6 bases). Germline V CDR1 and CDR2: MNHNS, SASEGT. The CDR3 covers 16 residues. V dropped 6 bases and J dropped 0 bases, with 15 bases sitting between them.

This clonotype came up many times. The chain joins TRBV24-1 to TRBJ2-5; D is unclear. CDR1 is KGHDR, CDR2 SFDVKD, per germline. The CDR3 is made up of 15 amino acids. Between the trimmed V and J ends, which lost 3 bases and 5 bases, there was a span of 15 bases. The CDR3 spells CATSDPRAARETQYF. DNA of the CDR3: TGTGCCACCAGTGATCCCCGGGCCGCGAGGGAGACCCAGTACTTC.

The chain is built from TRBV3-1 and TRBJ2-2; tentative D call: TRBD1 (6 bases). The ends were cut back, 1 base at V and 7 bases at J, with 13 bases in the middle. Germline V lookup: CDR1 LGHDT, CDR2 YNNKEL (reference sequence). The CDR3 sequence is 15 residues long. The CDR3 loop is CASSQGAGDVGELFF. The CDR3 DNA reads as TGTGCCAGCAGCCAAGGGGCAGGGGACGTCGGGGAGCTGTTTTTT.

Ten or more counts support this clonotype. The chain combines TRBV28 with TRBJ2-3; TRBD1 matches at 7 bases. V shed 5 bases and J 1 base; nucleotides not matched to a gene: 6. The V gene's germline CDR1 is MDHEN and CDR2 SYDVKM. The CDR3 totals 15 residues. The DNA of the CDR3 is TGTGCCAGCAGTGAAGTTACAGGGGGCACAGATACGCAGTATTTT. This sequence encodes CASSEVTGGTDTQYF.

This clonotype was detected a few times. CDR3 nucleotides: TGCGCCAGCAGCGAGGGACAGGAGTGGGGGGAGCTGTTTTTT. Its translation: CASSEGQEWGELFF. The chain is built from TRBV5-1 and TRBJ2-2, with TRBD1 matching over 8 bases. Germline V CDR1 and CDR2: SGHRS, YFSETQ. This CDR3 has 14 residues. The V gene end was trimmed by 4 bases and the J gene end by 8 bases; junction bases not matched to a gene: 7.

This clonotype has at least ten counts. V and J are TRBV28 and TRBJ2-1; D not certain. The V end was cut by 3 bases, the J end by 3 bases, with 12 bases between. This CDR3 spans 15 amino acids. The V gene's germline CDR1 is MDHEN and CDR2 SYDVKM. CDR3 loop: CASSFTLSVYNEQFF. DNA of the CDR3: TGTGCCAGCAGTTTTACCCTATCGGTCTACAATGAGCAGTTCTTC.

The table lists this clonotype with a few counts. The J gene is TRBJ2-1, the V gene TRBV29-1; TRBD2 matches 11 bases. The CDR3 is 13 amino acids. V lost 3 bases and J lost 5; bases outside the gene matches: 0. The germline CDR1 and CDR2 sequences are SQVTM and ANQGSEA. DNA for the CDR3: TGCAGCGTTGAGGGACTAGCGGACAATGAGCAGTTCTTC. Its protein product is CSVEGLADNEQFF.

There are many counts of this clonotype. V is TRBV5-1 and J is TRBJ2-2, with TRBD1 matching 7 bases. V lost 0 bases to trimming and J lost 4 bases; unmatched junction nucleotides: 3. Germline-derived CDR1 and CDR2 are SGHRS and YFSETQ. The CDR3 loop spans 15 amino acids. The CDR3 nucleotides read TGCGCCAGCAGCTTGGAAACAGGGGTCACCGGGGAGCTGTTTTTT. The encoded protein is CASSLETGVTGELFF.

This clonotype was detected ten times or more. The chain joins TRBV12-3 or TRBV12-4 to TRBJ2-3; D could derive from TRBD1 or TRBD2 (5 bases each). The CDR3 extends over 16 amino acids. Between the trimmed V and J ends, which lost 6 bases and 0 bases, there was a span of 16 bases. For the CDR3, the DNA is TGTGCCAGCAGGAGTAGGGACCCCGCAAGCACAGATACGCAGTATTTT. The encoded protein is CASRSRDPASTDTQYF.

This clonotype showed up just a few times. The chain joins TRBV9 to TRBJ2-1, with D perhaps TRBD1 (6 bases). From germline, CDR1 is SGDLS and CDR2 YYNGEE. CDR3 length equals 17 residues. Trimming removed 3 bases from V and 5 bases from J, with 21 bases in between. The CDR3 spells CASSGTGTTLPNNEQFF. The CDR3 DNA follows: TGTGCCAGCAGCGGGACCGGGACAACTTTACCCAACAATGAGCAGTTCTTC. Supplemented by reference TRBV9 and TRBJ2-1, the full variable domain reads DSGVTQTPKHLITATGQRVTLRCSPRSGDLSVYWYQQSLDQGLQFLIQYYNGEERAKGNILERFSAQQFPDLHSELNLSSLELGDSALYFCASSGTGTTLPNNEQFFGPGTRLTVL.